The entry below describes one TCR beta chain. The antigen is undetermined. Donation came from healthy HIV-negative adults that had no recent acute infections or vaccinations. Naive CD4+ cells were CD45RA-selected; the remaining cells were memory. CDR1 and CDR2 (germline): SGHDN, FVKESK. The V and J ends lost 4 bases and 9 bases respectively, with 16 bases between them. CDR3 length: 14 amino acids. The method was immunoSEQ multiplex PCR; TCRdb's version includes in-frame clones alone and lacks a portion of them. The sample holds a few million clones, more than 85% seen once. The sample comes from a study of shared clonotypes between healthy human individuals. Background on the study: Every donor yielded three CD4 naive, three CD4 memory, two CD8 naive and one CD8 memory plate.

Study-wide results and caveats: The study found lower generation probabilities in non-shared clonotypes than in those shared by all four donors.

The clonotype originates from a man between 18 and 35 years old in good health. Some clones in this sample may be carry-over from other donors' samples. The material sequenced was naive CD4+ T cells from PBMCs. Documented subset: CD45RA+ positively selected. The chain has TRBV14 and TRBJ1-5, with D hard to call. The CDR3 here is CASSPHTRGAPQHF. DNA for the CDR3: TGTGCCAGCAGCCCCCACACCCGGGGAGCGCCCCAGCATTTT.